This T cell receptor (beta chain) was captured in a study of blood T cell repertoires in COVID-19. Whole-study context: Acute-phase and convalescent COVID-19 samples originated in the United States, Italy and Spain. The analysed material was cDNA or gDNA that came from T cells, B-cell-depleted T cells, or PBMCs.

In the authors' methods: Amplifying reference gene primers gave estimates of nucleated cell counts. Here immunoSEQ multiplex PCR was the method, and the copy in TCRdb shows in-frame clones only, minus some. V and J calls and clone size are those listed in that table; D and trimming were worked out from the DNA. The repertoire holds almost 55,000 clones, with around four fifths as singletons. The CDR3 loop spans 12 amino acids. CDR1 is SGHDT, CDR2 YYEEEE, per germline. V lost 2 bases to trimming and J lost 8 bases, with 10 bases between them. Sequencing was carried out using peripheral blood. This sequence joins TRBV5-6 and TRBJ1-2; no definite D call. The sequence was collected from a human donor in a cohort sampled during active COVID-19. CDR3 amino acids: CASSFTSRGYTF. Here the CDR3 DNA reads TGTGCCAGCAGCTTCACGTCGCGCGGCTACACCTTC.